Each of the 5 T cell receptor beta chains below was sequenced from the same sample in a study of blood T cell repertoires in COVID-19. Clones were sequenced by immunoSEQ multiplex PCR, and TCRdb holds only the in-frame ones, with some missing. The table lists roughly 260,000 clones, approximately 90% of them singletons. The sequenced sample was PBMCs or T cells enriched from blood (not recorded which). The origin of the receptors is a human donor in a cohort exposed to, infected with or recovered from COVID-19 (not recorded which). The donor label of this sample is uncertain.

This chain links TRBV7-3 with TRBJ2-1; possible D gene TRBD2, 5 bases. Trimming left V 8 bases short and J 9 bases short, with 14 bases between. There are 12 residues in the CDR3. Germline CDR1 and CDR2: SGHTA and FQGTGA. The CDR3 sequence: CASAASRGEQFF. In DNA, the CDR3 is TGTGCCAGCGCGGCGTCCCGGGGTGAGCAGTTCTTC. Full variable domain (outside the CDR3, taken from reference TRBV7-3 and TRBJ2-1): GAGVSQTPSNKVTEKGKYVELRCDPISGHTALYWYRQSLGQGPEFLIYFQGTGAADDSGLPNDRFFAVRPEGSVSTLKIQRTERGDSAVYLCASAASRGEQFFGPGTRLTVL.

This chain connects TRBV3-1 (or the pseudogene TRBV3-2) to TRBJ1-2, with 8 bases fitting TRBD1. V dropped 4 bases and J dropped 4; count of bases not matched to a gene: 5. Germline CDR1 LGHDT, CDR2 YNNKEL (reference sequence). The CDR3 covers 14 residues. CDR3 region: CASSPQGEVYGYTF. In nucleotides, the CDR3 is TGTGCCAGCAGCCCACAGGGGGAAGTCTATGGCTACACCTTC.

The chain joins TRBV2 to TRBJ2-1; no clear D gene. This CDR3 has 15 amino acids. Deletions cut 4 bases from V and 7 bases from J, with 17 bases between. Germline V lookup: CDR1 SNHLY, CDR2 FYNNEI. The chain's CDR3 is CASSAVFVGANEQFF. For the CDR3, the DNA is TGTGCCAGCAGTGCGGTATTCGTAGGAGCAAATGAGCAGTTCTTC.

This chain uses TRBV2 with TRBJ2-5; 7 bases fit TRBD1. This CDR3 comprises 14 residues. Germline CDR1 reads SNHLY; CDR2 reads FYNNEI. J lost 5 bases, V lost 2 bases, and 5 bases had no gene match. The CDR3 DNA sequence: TGTGCCAGCAGTGAAACTCAAGGGGGCGAGACCCAGTACTTC. Encoded protein: CASSETQGGETQYF. The full variable domain, with the rest looked up from reference TRBV2 and TRBJ2-5, is EPEVTQTPSHQVTQMGQEVILRCVPISNHLYFYWYRQILGQKVEFLVSFYNNEISEKSEIFDDQFSVERPDGSNFTLKIRSTKLEDSAMYFCASSETQGGETQYFGPGTRLLVL.

This chain uses TRBV4-1 with TRBJ1-1; maybe TRBD1 (6 bases). CDR3 size: 14 residues. Germline V gene data show CDR1 as MGHRA and CDR2 as YSYEKL. Trimming shortened V by 1 base and J by 4 bases, and 10 bases separated the two germline ends. The CDR3 here is CASSQVGGGTEAFF. The CDR3 nucleotides are TGCGCCAGCAGCCAAGTAGGGGGTGGCACTGAAGCTTTCTTT.